This note documents a single TCR beta chain sequence. Other DNA sequences from this sample encode an identical CDR3 as well. This entry comes from a study of shared clonotypes between healthy human individuals. The table came from immunoSEQ multiplex PCR; TCRdb's copy has only in-frame clones and leaves some out. In the table there are about 2.4 million clones, under 95% of which are singletons. Trimming at V came to 0 bases and at J to 2 bases, leaving 0 bases not matched to a gene. CDR1 is SGHRS and CDR2 is YFSETQ in the germline V gene. The CDR3 extends over 17 amino acids. This receptor was obtained from a man younger than 35 in good health. Some clones in this sample may be carry-over from other donors' samples. V and J are TRBV5-1 and TRBJ2-6; TRBD2 matches 12 bases. Input material: naive CD4+ T cells from PBMCs. This sample's subset: CD45RA+ positively selected. In DNA form, the CDR3 reads TGCGCCAGCAGCTTGGGACTAGCGGGAGCTGGGGCCAACGTCCTGACTTTC. It is translated as CASSLGLAGAGANVLTF.